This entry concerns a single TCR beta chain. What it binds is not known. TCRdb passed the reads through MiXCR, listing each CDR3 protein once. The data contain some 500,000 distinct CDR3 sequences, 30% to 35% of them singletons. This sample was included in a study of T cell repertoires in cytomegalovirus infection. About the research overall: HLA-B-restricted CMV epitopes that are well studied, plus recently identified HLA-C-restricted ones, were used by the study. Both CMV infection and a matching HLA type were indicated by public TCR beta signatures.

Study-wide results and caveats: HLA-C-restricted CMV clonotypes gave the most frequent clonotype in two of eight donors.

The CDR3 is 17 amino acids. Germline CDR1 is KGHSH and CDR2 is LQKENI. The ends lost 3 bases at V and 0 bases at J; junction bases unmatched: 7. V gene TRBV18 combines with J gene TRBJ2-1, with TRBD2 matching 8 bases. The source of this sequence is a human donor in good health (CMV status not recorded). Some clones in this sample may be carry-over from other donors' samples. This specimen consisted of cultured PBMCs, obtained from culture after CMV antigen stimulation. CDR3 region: CASSPPSSGSSYNEQFF. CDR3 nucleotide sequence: TGTGCCAGCTCACCGCCTTCCAGCGGGAGCTCCTACAATGAGCAGTTCTTC.